The rows below give T cell receptor beta chains drawn from one sample of a study of cytomegalovirus exposure and HLA in healthy donors. Repertoires were generated with immunoSEQ multiplex PCR, while TCRdb's copy carries only in-frame clones and drops some. The sample contains around 130,000 clones, more than 80% of which appear only once. Sequenced sample: PBMCs. The receptor set was obtained from a man aged 35-49 years in good health and CMV-seronegative. The CDR3 runs from the conserved cysteine through the conserved F or W. Clone size is stated in some rows and not others, as once, few, many or a class when expanded.

few	TRBV5-6	TRBJ2-1	CASSLIPGATYNEQFF
-	TRBV14	TRBJ2-5	CASSQDYSRETQYF
-	TRBV5-8	TRBJ1-2	CASSLRQGAGYGYTF
-	TRBV5-1	TRBJ2-5	CASSWGGQETQYF
-	TRBV7-2	TRBJ2-3	CASSFSGGGTDTQYF
-	TRBV5-4	TRBJ2-3	CASSLRGGADTQYF
-	TRBV19	TRBJ2-5	CASSIRGEETQYF
once	TRBV19	TRBJ2-3	CASKGTGGGGSQYF
-	TRBV5-1	TRBJ2-1	CASSLGWTYNNEQFF
-	TRBV5-1	TRBJ2-6	CASSLLPSAGANVLTF
-	TRBV2	TRBJ1-5	CASLGANSNQPQHF
-	TRBV5-1	TRBJ2-3	CASSLLGGTTDTQYF
-	TRBV2	TRBJ2-7	CASSVGLAVPYEQYF
-	TRBV28	TRBJ2-7	CASSTPDREGYEQYF
-	TRBV11-2	TRBJ1-3	CASSWESSGNTIYF
-	TRBV5-4	TRBJ2-3	CASSFRTGGGDTQYF
-	TRBV6-5	TRBJ2-7	CASSYSIGGTYEQYF
-	TRBV7-6	TRBJ2-3	CASSARTGGTDTQYF
-	TRBV4-1	TRBJ1-2	CASSQDLSGYGYTF
-	TRBV6-5	TRBJ2-5	CASSRTGEETQYF
-	TRBV5-1	TRBJ2-7	CASSPGGGGRYEQYF
-	TRBV5-4	TRBJ1-4	CASSSAADRGNEKLFF
-	TRBV27	TRBJ1-2	CASSLSLRAGDINYGYTF